These 25 T cell receptor beta chains originate from one sample sequenced in a study of prognosis after radiotherapy for stage I lung cancer (TCRdb year 2021). Instrument on record: Illumina HiSeq 3000. Two rounds of multiplex PCR were performed to amplify the TCR beta CDR3 region from genomic DNA. In the first round of PCR, primers specific to each TRBV and TRBJ gene were used, and the primer sequences are filed in Chinese patent CN105087789A. The public reads were reanalyzed by TCRdb: fastp trimming at Q25, MiXCR alignment, in-frame beta chains only. Rows matching on CDR3 protein sequence are summarized as one entry with the most common DNA and genes. The sample profile shows 25,000 to 35,000 distinct CDR3 sequences; around 30% of them were found once. The leading ten clones occupy 30% to 40% of the sample. Sample: PBMCs, taken before or after stereotactic body radiation therapy (not recorded which). Receptor source: a donor at least 50 years old with non-small cell lung cancer.

Turning to this clonotype: A far larger clone is only one base removed, so a read error is likely. This rearrangement joins TRBV6-1 to TRBJ2-1; D is uncertain. The J call may be mistaken, given a closer DNA end match to TRBJ2-5. The CDR3 length is 12 residues. CDR1 is MNHNS, CDR2 SASEGT, per germline. The CDR3 DNA sequence: TGTGCCAGCAGCCCCAGACAAGATACCCAGTACTTC. Translating it yields CASSPRQDTQYF.

This clonotype was picked up many times. The junction departs from germline at one end; a sequencing error may be responsible. CDR3 sequence (DNA): TGTACCAGCAGTGAAGCCGGGGCGGGTGAGCAGTTCTTC. Protein: CTSSEAGAGEQFF. The V call is TRBV6-2 or TRBV6-3, the J call TRBJ2-1; D may match TRBD1 or TRBD2 (5 bases each). Germline V lookup: CDR1 MNHEY, CDR2 SVGEGT. The CDR3 totals 13 residues.

This clonotype was detected ten times or more. The chain joins TRBV5-8 to TRBJ2-1; 9 nucleotides line up with TRBD1. The length of the CDR3 is 15 residues. After removal of 3 bases from V and 3 bases from J, the junction contained 4 bases not matched to a gene. The germline CDR1 and CDR2 sequences are SGHTS and YDEGEE. The CDR3 is CASSSGQGFYNEQFF. For the CDR3, the DNA is TGTGCCAGCAGCTCGGGACAGGGTTTCTACAATGAGCAGTTCTTC.

A note on this clonotype: Germline and junction disagree at one end, which may indicate a read error. This chain connects TRBV12-3 or TRBV12-4 to TRBJ2-2; maybe TRBD1 (6 bases). The CDR3 extends over 15 amino acids. The CDR3 protein is CASIPRDTNTVELFF. In DNA form, the CDR3 reads TGTGCCAGCATTCCCCGGGACACGAACACCGTGGAGCTGTTTTTT.

Comments on this clonotype: A far larger clone is one nucleotide away, so this likely arose from a read error. V gene TRBV6-1 combines with J gene TRBJ1-2; 8 nucleotides agree with TRBD1. The V gene's germline CDR1 is MNHNS and CDR2 SASEGT. The trim removed 5 bases at V and 4 bases at J, leaving 12 bases unmatched. CDR3 size: 16 residues. CDR3 in amino acids: CASSYIRTGRGYGYTF. DNA for the CDR3: TGTGCCAGCAGTTATATTCGGACAGGGCGCGGCTATGGCTACACCTTC.

Details on this clonotype: A much more abundant neighbour one base away suggests this may be a read error. V and J are TRBV10-3 and TRBJ2-1, with no clear D. Trimming pared 6 bases from V and 5 bases from J, leaving 8 bases between. The germline CDR1 and CDR2 sequences are ENHRY and SYGVKD. There are 12 residues in the CDR3. CDR3 coding DNA: TGTGCCATCAGGGTACTGGACAATGAGCAGTTCTTC. It translates to CAIRVLDNEQFF.

The chain carries TRBV30 and TRBJ1-4; no reliable D call. Germline CDR1 reads GTSNPN; CDR2 reads SVGIG (reference sequence). The length of the CDR3 is 13 residues. Trimming removed 6 bases from V and 0 bases from J, with 8 bases in between. The CDR3: CACSSATNEKLFF. The CDR3 DNA reads as TGTGCCTGCAGCTCCGCAACTAATGAAAAACTGTTTTTT.

Details on this clonotype: A read error may be the cause here, since a much bigger clone is one base away. The chain is built from TRBV5-1 and TRBJ1-1, with D uncertain. V was trimmed by 0 bases and J by 2 bases, leaving 11 bases between them. Germline lookup yields CDR1 SGHRS and CDR2 YFSETQ. This CDR3 region has 15 residues. The CDR3 protein is CASSLDLCTNTEAFF. CDR3 in DNA: TGCGCCAGCAGCTTGGACCTTTGTACTAACACTGAAGCTTTCTTT.

This clonotype was counted many times. The CDR3 sequence: CASSLVGGLNYGYTF. CDR3 DNA: TGCGCCAGCAGCTTGGTCGGGGGACTTAACTATGGCTACACCTTC. The chain couples TRBV5-1 to TRBJ1-2; D is possibly TRBD1 (5 bases). Germline V gene lookup returns CDR1 SGHRS and CDR2 YFSETQ. The V end was cut by 0 bases, the J end by 1 base, with 10 bases between. The CDR3 extends over 15 amino acids.

V usage is TRBV30 and J usage is TRBJ1-3; D gene uncertain. CDR1 and CDR2 (germline): GTSNPN, SVGIG (reference sequence). The CDR3 totals 12 residues. Between the trimmed V and J ends, which lost 4 bases and 0 bases, there was a span of 4 bases. As DNA, the CDR3 is TGTGCCTGGAAGGCCTCTGGAAACACCATATATTTT. As protein: CAWKASGNTIYF.

The chain couples TRBV5-1 to TRBJ2-1; the match to TRBD2 covers 13 bases. V was pared by 2 bases and J by 2 bases, with 1 base of the junction left unmatched. Looked up from germline, CDR1 is SGHRS and CDR2 is YFSETQ. The CDR3 totals 16 residues. CDR3 DNA sequence: TGCGCCAGCAGCTTAGGACTAGCGGGGGCCTACAATGAGCAGTTCTTC. The encoded protein is CASSLGLAGAYNEQFF.

This clonotype has a count of ten or more. This chain joins TRBV19 and TRBJ2-3, with TRBD2 identical over 8 bases. The CDR3 is 16 residues long. Germline CDR1 LNHDA, CDR2 SQIVND (reference sequence). After removal of 4 bases from V and 2 bases from J, the junction contained 8 bases not matched to a gene. The CDR3 spells CASSTLAGGNTDTQYF. Here the CDR3 DNA reads TGTGCCAGTAGTACCCTAGCGGGTGGGAACACAGATACGCAGTATTTT.

This clonotype has ten or more counts. This chain uses TRBV6-1 with TRBJ2-3; D not certain. Trimming removed 4 bases at V and 0 bases at J, with 5 bases between. Germline assignment: CDR1 MNHNS and CDR2 SASEGT. The CDR3 contains 13 residues. The CDR3 DNA sequence: TGTGCCAGCAGTGGGCACAGCACAGATACGCAGTATTTT. Amino acid sequence: CASSGHSTDTQYF.

At least ten counts were recorded for this clonotype. The chain joins TRBV11-2 to TRBJ1-4; no definite D call. The CDR3 runs to 14 residues. Germline CDR1 is SGHAT and CDR2 is FQNNGV. The ends were cut back, 0 bases at V and 3 bases at J, with 5 bases in the middle. CDR3 DNA: TGTGCCAGCAGCTTAGATTTGGCTAATGAAAAACTGTTTTTT. Protein product: CASSLDLANEKLFF.

This clonotype is medium-sized by share. The gene calls are TRBV9 and TRBJ2-5; the D gene is possibly TRBD2 (5 bases). The CDR3 totals 16 residues. Trimming removed 0 bases at V and 2 bases at J, with 14 bases between. Germline CDR1 and CDR2: SGDLS and YYNGEE. CDR3 residues: CASSVGAGGRQETQYF. In nucleotides, the CDR3 is TGTGCCAGCAGCGTAGGGGCGGGCGGGCGGCAAGAGACCCAGTACTTC.

This clonotype was found many times. The CDR3 region has the DNA TGCGCCAGCAGCCAAGGGGGACCTAGTAAAGAGACCCAGTACTTC. This sequence encodes CASSQGGPSKETQYF. The gene calls are TRBV4-1 and TRBJ2-5, with D possibly being TRBD1 or TRBD2 (5 bases each). Germline lookup yields CDR1 MGHRA and CDR2 YSYEKL. V was clipped by 1 base and J by 3 bases, with 12 bases between them. The length of the CDR3 is 15 residues.

The sample holds many counts of this clonotype. The chain links TRBV19 to TRBJ1-1, with no clear D. Germline assignment: CDR1 LNHDA and CDR2 SQIVND (reference sequence). Between the trimmed V and J ends, which lost 1 base and 7 bases, there was a span of 16 bases. This CDR3 has 15 amino acids. The DNA of the CDR3 is TGTGCCAGTAGTATAGGACGGACTCGGTGGGGTGAAGCTTTCTTT. Protein sequence: CASSIGRTRWGEAFF.

The chain has TRBV29-1 and TRBJ1-1; no definite D call. V gave up 6 bases and J gave up 1 base, with 15 bases separating them. This CDR3 is built from 14 residues. The germline V gene has CDR1 SQVTM and CDR2 ANQGSEA. The CDR3 nucleotides read TGCAGCGTCGTCCTGACCACCTCGAACACTGAAGCTTTCTTT. The encoded protein is CSVVLTTSNTEAFF.

Concerning this clonotype: One end of the junction varies from germline; a read error may be responsible. V and J are TRBV28 and TRBJ2-7; TRBD1 might be the D (5 bases). Germline assignment: CDR1 MDHEN and CDR2 SYDVKM. The CDR3 runs 12 residues. The CDR3 sequence: CASSYWTYEQYF. The CDR3 DNA sequence: TGTGCCAGCAGTTATTGGACATACGAGCAGTATTTC. Based on the CDR3 plus reference TRBV28 and TRBJ2-7, the full variable domain is DVKVTQSSRYLVKRTGEKVFLECVQDMDHENMFWYRQDPGLGLRLIYFSYDVKMKEKGDIPEGYSVSREKKERFSLILESASTNQTSMYLCASSYWTYEQYFGPGTRLTVT.

A word on this clonotype: A much larger clone is a single base away; this may be a read error. This sequence joins TRBV30 and TRBJ2-7; a weak D match, TRBD1 (6 bases). CDR1 is GTSNPN, CDR2 SVGIG, per germline (reference sequence). Trimming stripped 2 bases from V and 3 bases from J, with 11 bases between. The CDR3 contains 13 residues. This CDR3 is CAWSTDRYYEQYF. CDR3 nucleotides: TGTGCCTGGAGTACGGACAGATACTACGAGCAGTACTTC.

Of note for this clonotype: The CDR3 end shows no conserved phenylalanine or tryptophan, and so a read error is likely. The chain has TRBV19 and TRBJ1-5; D is undetermined. Germline CDR1 is LNHDA and CDR2 is SQIVND (reference sequence). CDR3 length: 15 amino acids. CDR3: CASSSFRYSNQPQHL. Here the CDR3 DNA reads TGTGCCAGTAGTTCATTTCGGTATAGCAATCAGCCTCAGCATCTT.

This sequence joins TRBV3-1 and TRBJ1-1, with D uncertain. V lost 1 base, J lost 7 bases, and 4 bases lay in between. Germline V gives CDR1 LGHDT, CDR2 YNNKEL (reference sequence). This CDR3 region has 11 residues. The CDR3 reads CASSQGGEAFF. The DNA of the CDR3 is TGTGCCAGCAGCCAAGGGGGTGAAGCTTTCTTT.

This clonotype showed up many times. The chain employs TRBV7-9 and TRBJ2-3; 8 nucleotides agree with TRBD1. The CDR3 runs to 15 residues. V lost 5 bases, J lost 1 base, and 5 bases stayed unmatched. Looked up from germline, CDR1 is SEHNR and CDR2 is FQNEAQ (reference sequence). CDR3: CASSQGAGGTDTQYF. The CDR3 region has the DNA TGTGCCAGCAGCCAGGGGGCCGGAGGCACAGATACGCAGTATTTT.

This clonotype was counted ten times or more. This chain uses TRBV29-1 with TRBJ2-2; D unresolved. Germline V gene lookup returns CDR1 SQVTM and CDR2 ANQGSEA. The V end was cut by 2 bases, the J end by 1 base, with 5 bases between. This CDR3 has 13 residues. The CDR3 DNA sequence: TGCAGCGTTGAAAGCCAGAACACCGGGGAGCTGTTTTTT. Translated, it gives CSVESQNTGELFF.

At least ten counts were recorded for this clonotype. J is TRBJ2-3 and V is TRBV2; no clear D. V was clipped by 7 bases and J by 0 bases, with 11 bases between them. The CDR3 contains 14 residues. In germline, CDR1 is SNHLY, CDR2 FYNNEI. The chain's CDR3 is CASIITRSTDTQYF. The CDR3 DNA is TGTGCCAGCATCATAACCCGTAGCACAGATACGCAGTATTTT.